This T cell receptor beta chain was recovered during a study of T cells in Graves' hyperthyroidism and ophthalmopathy. Study-level results: Appearing also in blood were most of the thyroid clonotypes expanded above 0.001.

CDR3 length: 17 amino acids. Germline V gene lookup returns CDR1 MDHEN and CDR2 SYDVKM. Trimming took off 3 bases at V and 5 bases at J, with 20 bases between the two ends. Graves' hyperthyroidism without ophthalmopathy progression within 18 months was termed stable. Diagnostic assessment was based on clinical symptoms, serum thyroxine and TRAb, thyroid ultrasound and orbital computed tomography. This clonotype was counted ten times or more. Its target is not known. Researchers took RNA transcripts and amplified the TCR beta CDR3 regions from them. With the HTBI primer set, the TCR CDR3 went through a first round of RT-PCR. From the multiplex PCR reads, TCRdb called clonotypes with MiXCR, one entry per CDR3 protein. Of some 740,000 distinct CDR3 sequences in the sample, 14% were seen once.

The chain links TRBV28 to TRBJ1-5; D ambiguous. The sequenced sample was blood. The receptor's source is a woman between 18 and 29 years old with Graves' hyperthyroidism. For the CDR3, the DNA is TGTGCCAGCAGTTTCTACTCAGGTCCCGACGGCGATCAGCCCCAGCATTTT. This encodes CASSFYSGPDGDQPQHF.